This TCR beta chain originates from a study of T cell changes during pregnancy in multiple sclerosis. This CDR3 has 15 amino acids. Germline V gene sequence: CDR1 MRHNA, CDR2 SNTAGT. V was trimmed by 6 bases and J by 1 base, leaving 12 bases between them. This clone was seen once. This table comes from immunoSEQ multiplex PCR, and its TCRdb copy is limited to in-frame clones, with some not included. The table includes fewer than 80,000 clones, around 90% detected once. The rearrangement uses TRBV6-4 and TRBJ2-2, with a weak D call TRBD2 (6 bases). The starting material was peripheral blood, obtained in the first trimester of pregnancy. The clonotype was recovered from a female donor in good health, enrolled as a control in a pregnancy study. CDR3 coding DNA: TGTGCCAGCAGCCTTACTAGCTTGAACACCGGGGAGCTGTTTTTT. It encodes CASSLTSLNTGELFF.